These 29 T cell receptor beta chains came from one sample sequenced in a study of T cells after yellow fever vaccination. One entry per CDR3 protein results from TCRdb running MiXCR on the 5' RACE reads. The sample gives approximately 22,000 distinct CDR3 sequences, approximately 5.2% of which show up once; 20% is in the top ten. The material was PBMCs, either bulk or a sorted T-cell subset (CD4+, CD8+, memory, or dextramer-sorted; not recorded which), obtained about 41 days after the first yellow fever vaccination. These receptors all stem from a man aged 18 to 30 who received the YFV17D yellow fever vaccine.

This clonotype was found many times. The J gene is TRBJ1-5, the V gene TRBV6-5; D is unclear. Germline assignment: CDR1 MNHEY and CDR2 SVGAGI. The CDR3 extends over 15 amino acids. V was clipped by 6 bases and J by 0 bases, with 12 bases between them. This CDR3 is CASRISRNSNQPQHF. The CDR3 DNA reads as TGTGCCAGCAGAATCTCCAGGAATAGCAATCAGCCCCAGCATTTT.

This clonotype was detected ten times or more. The CDR3 DNA follows: TGCGCCAGCAGCTTGCAGGGGACTGATTCACCCCTCCACTTT. Encoded protein: CASSLQGTDSPLHF. V and J are TRBV5-1 and TRBJ1-6, with D perhaps matching TRBD1 (6 bases). Germline V gene data show CDR1 as SGHRS and CDR2 as YFSETQ. This CDR3 has 14 amino acids. The V end was cut by 1 base, the J end by 8 bases, with 10 bases between.

This clonotype was recorded at least ten times. The chain couples TRBV11-2 to TRBJ1-1, with a tentative D call TRBD1 (5 bases). The germline gives CDR1 SGHAT, CDR2 FQNNGV. Trimming took off 4 bases at V and 1 base at J, with 13 bases between the two ends. The CDR3 extends over 15 amino acids. The CDR3 reads CASSSWGTQNTEAFF. The CDR3 DNA reads as TGTGCCAGCAGCTCGTGGGGGACGCAGAACACTGAAGCTTTCTTT.

This clonotype appeared many times. CDR3 bases: TGCAGCGTTGTACTTCTACAGGGGGCCACTGAAGCTTTCTTT. Translated: CSVVLLQGATEAFF. The chain links TRBV29-1 to TRBJ1-1, with TRBD1 matching over 9 bases. The CDR3 covers 14 residues. V lost 4 bases to trimming and J lost 4 bases; unmatched junction nucleotides: 7. In germline, CDR1 is SQVTM, CDR2 ANQGSEA. Using reference TRBV29-1 and TRBJ1-1 for the parts outside the CDR3, the full variable domain is SAVISQKPSRDICQRGTSLTIQCQVDSQVTMMFWYRQQPGQSLTLIATANQGSEATYESGFVIDKFPISRPNLTFSTLTVSNMSPEDSSIYLCSVVLLQGATEAFFGQGTRLTVV.

This clonotype was detected many times. The V call is TRBV7-2, the J call TRBJ2-3; 11 bases are a match to TRBD2. With V trimmed by 3 bases and J by 5 bases, 7 bases remained unmatched. Germline CDR1 and CDR2: SGHTA and FQGNSA. This CDR3 comprises 16 residues. In DNA form, the CDR3 reads TGTGCCAGCAGCTTGCACCGACTAGCGGGGCAAGATACGCAGTATTTT. It is translated as CASSLHRLAGQDTQYF. The full variable domain, completed using reference TRBV7-2 and TRBJ2-3, is GAGVSQSPSNKVTEKGKDVELRCDPISGHTALYWYRQSLGQGLEFLIYFQGNSAPDKSGLPSDRFSAERTGGSVSTLTIQRTQQEDSAVYLCASSLHRLAGQDTQYFGPGTRLTVL.

In its sample, this clonotype was seen many times. This sequence joins TRBV5-4 and TRBJ2-5, with D possibly matching TRBD2 (7 bases). V dropped 0 bases and J dropped 2 bases, with 14 bases sitting between them. Germline V gives CDR1 SGHNT, CDR2 YYREEE (reference sequence). This CDR3 region has 16 residues. The CDR3 coding sequence is TGTGCCAGCAGCTTGGGCGGGGGCCGACCTCAAGAGACCCAGTACTTC. As protein: CASSLGGGRPQETQYF.

This clonotype was observed at least ten times. The chain carries TRBV7-2 and TRBJ1-5; possibly TRBD1 for D (6 bases). This CDR3 is 15 amino acids long. CDR1 is SGHTA, CDR2 FQGNSA, per germline. V gave up 5 bases and J gave up 3 bases, with 14 bases separating them. CDR3 amino acids: CASSLTGTNNQPQHF. The CDR3 region has the DNA TGTGCCAGCAGCCTCACCGGGACAAACAATCAGCCCCAGCATTTT.

This clonotype has a count of ten or more. CDR3 in DNA: TGCGCCAGCAGCTTCGACGGGACAGATACGCAGTATTTT. Its translation: CASSFDGTDTQYF. V gene TRBV5-1 combines with J gene TRBJ2-3; D is uncertain. The CDR3 is 13 amino acids. Per the germline V gene, CDR1 is SGHRS and CDR2 is YFSETQ. With 2 bases removed from V and 3 bases from J, the gap between germline ends came to 7 bases. Based on the CDR3 plus reference TRBV5-1 and TRBJ2-3, the full variable domain is KAGVTQTPRYLIKTRGQQVTLSCSPISGHRSVSWYQQTPGQGLQFLFEYFSETQRNKGNFPGRFSGRQFSNSRSEMNVSTLELGDSALYLCASSFDGTDTQYFGPGTRLTVL.

Comments on this clonotype: With a much larger clone just one base away, this may be a read error. This rearrangement joins TRBV5-1 to TRBJ2-2, with TRBD1 identical over 8 bases. The CDR3 is made up of 14 amino acids. CDR1 is SGHRS, CDR2 YFSETQ, per germline. CDR3 residues: CASSSETGAGGLFF. CDR3 in DNA: TGCGCCAGCAGCTCCGAGACAGGGGCCGGGGGGCTGTTTTTT.

The sample holds a few counts of this clonotype. The V and J genes are TRBV11-3 and TRBJ2-7, with 8 bases identical to TRBD1. The junction had 1 base not matched to a gene; V was cut back by 1 base and J by 2 bases. The CDR3 runs 14 residues. Germline lookup yields CDR1 SGHNT and CDR2 YENEEA. The CDR3 coding sequence is TGTGCCAGCAGCTTAGGGACAGGGACCTACGAGCAGTACTTC. This gives the protein CASSLGTGTYEQYF.

This clonotype is medium-sized by share. V usage is TRBV7-9 and J usage is TRBJ2-2; 7 bases are a match to TRBD1. The germline V gene has CDR1 SEHNR and CDR2 FQNEAQ (reference sequence). The CDR3 contains 15 residues. V was clipped by 5 bases and J by 4 bases; unmatched bases: 7. This CDR3 is CASSIPGQPTGELFF. The CDR3, as DNA: TGTGCCAGCAGCATCCCGGGACAGCCCACCGGGGAGCTGTTTTTT.

For this clonotype: A read error may explain this, as a much larger clone is one base away. CDR3: CASSLDRAYAQYF. DNA of the CDR3: TGTGCCAGCTCTCTCGATCGGGCCTATGCGCAGTATTTT. The gene calls are TRBV18 and TRBJ2-3; D uncertain. This CDR3 contains 13 residues. Deletions cut 6 bases from V and 10 bases from J, with 17 bases between. Germline lookup yields CDR1 KGHSH and CDR2 LQKENI.

This clonotype was detected many times. This chain uses TRBV12-3 or TRBV12-4 with TRBJ1-4, with D maybe TRBD1 (5 bases). V lost 2 bases and J 4 bases, leaving 11 bases between the germline ends. This CDR3 spans 15 amino acids. The CDR3 loop is CASSLNPTVNEKLFF. CDR3 nucleotide sequence: TGTGCCAGCAGTTTAAATCCGACAGTTAATGAAAAACTGTTTTTT.

In its sample, this clonotype ranks as medium-sized. The chain carries TRBV7-9 and TRBJ2-2, with TRBD2 matching 11 bases. Trimming at V came to 6 bases and at J to 4 bases, leaving 4 bases not matched to a gene. The length of the CDR3 is 15 residues. From germline, CDR1 is SEHNR and CDR2 FQNEAQ (reference sequence). The CDR3 loop reads CASRPGLAGTGELFF. In DNA, the CDR3 is TGTGCCAGCAGACCTGGACTAGCGGGCACCGGGGAGCTGTTTTTT.

The chain uses TRBV19 and TRBJ2-1, with D maybe TRBD1 (5 bases). Between the trimmed V and J ends, which lost 0 bases and 9 bases, there was a span of 15 bases. Germline assignment: CDR1 LNHDA and CDR2 SQIVND (reference sequence). The CDR3 contains 15 residues. The chain's CDR3 is CASSIDQGTNSEQFF. The CDR3 nucleotides are TGTGCCAGTAGTATAGATCAGGGCACCAACAGTGAGCAGTTCTTC.

This clonotype came up many times. Here the CDR3 reads CASSYQLPIKTGSHYGYTF. The CDR3 DNA reads TGTGCCAGCAGTTACCAGTTGCCCATCAAGACAGGGTCCCACTATGGCTACACCTTC. The chain is built from TRBV6-2 or TRBV6-3 and TRBJ1-2; 7 bases align to TRBD1. V gave up 2 bases and J gave up 3 bases; unmatched junction bases: 18. CDR1 is MNHEY, CDR2 SVGEGT, per germline. This CDR3 has 19 residues.

Many counts were recorded for this clonotype. The chain uses TRBV18 and TRBJ2-3, with D possibly matching TRBD2 (6 bases). The CDR3 has 16 residues. The germline V gene encodes CDR1 KGHSH and CDR2 LQKENI. Trimming shortened V by 3 bases and J by 1 base, and 14 bases separated the two germline ends. The CDR3 loop reads CASSPLGGGGTDTQYF. The CDR3 DNA reads as TGTGCCAGCTCACCCCTGGGAGGTGGCGGCACAGATACGCAGTATTTT.

At least ten counts were recorded for this clonotype. CDR3 in DNA: TGTGCCAGCAGTTTCGGCCAGGGCCAACAAGAGACCCAGTACTTC. Its translation: CASSFGQGQQETQYF. V is TRBV27 and J is TRBJ2-5, with D possibly matching TRBD1 (5 bases). The CDR3 consists of 15 residues. V lost 3 bases to trimming and J lost 2 bases, with 13 bases between them. Germline loops: CDR1 MNHEY, CDR2 SMNVEV (reference sequence).

This clonotype was seen repeatedly, ten times or more. V is TRBV5-1 and J is TRBJ2-5, with unresolved D. Trimming left V 4 bases short and J 0 bases short, with 7 bases between. Per germline, CDR1 SGHRS and CDR2 YFSETQ. The CDR3 totals 13 residues. The CDR3 DNA is TGCGCCAGCAGCCTGACAAACCAAGAGACCCAGTACTTC. As protein: CASSLTNQETQYF.

This clonotype occurred many times. The chain combines TRBV4-2 with TRBJ2-1; 10 positions agree with TRBD2. V trimming: 0 bases; J trimming: 7 bases; junction bases outside the gene matches: 6. Germline V CDR1 and CDR2: LGHNA, YNFKEQ. This CDR3 has 16 residues. CDR3: CASSQDLAGAFNEQFF. The CDR3 DNA reads as TGTGCCAGCAGCCAAGATCTAGCGGGGGCTTTTAATGAGCAGTTCTTC.

There are many counts of this clonotype. V usage is TRBV4-3 and J usage is TRBJ1-1, with D unresolved. This CDR3 spans 13 amino acids. The V end lost 0 bases, the J end lost 7 bases, and 9 bases lay between the germline ends. CDR1 LGHNA and CDR2 YSLEER come from the germline V gene. The CDR3 nucleotides read TGCGCCAGCAGCCAAGAACATTGGGGTGAAGCTTTCTTT. This gives the protein CASSQEHWGEAFF.

There are many counts of this clonotype. The V and J genes are TRBV25-1 and TRBJ1-1; weak D call: TRBD1 (5 bases). Trimming took off 2 bases at V and 3 bases at J, with 16 bases between the two ends. This CDR3 comprises 16 residues. CDR1 is MGHDK, CDR2 SYGVNS, per germline. The CDR3 spells CASSEQGMISDTEAFF. As DNA, the CDR3 is TGTGCCAGCAGTGAACAGGGAATGATTTCGGACACTGAAGCTTTCTTT.

Ten or more counts support this clonotype. The V and J genes are TRBV29-1 and TRBJ2-7; D is possibly TRBD2 (6 bases). The CDR3 consists of 12 residues. The germline V and J ends were trimmed by 4 bases and 3 bases, with 10 bases remaining between them. The germline CDR1 and CDR2 sequences are SQVTM and ANQGSEA. This CDR3 is CSVGAGNYEQYF. CDR3 bases: TGCAGCGTTGGGGCGGGGAACTACGAGCAGTACTTC.

This clonotype has at least ten counts. The rearrangement links TRBV4-1 to TRBJ2-5; D uncertain. The CDR3 loop spans 16 amino acids. The V gene's germline CDR1 is MGHRA and CDR2 YSYEKL. The V gene lost 1 base and the J gene lost 0 bases, with 12 bases spanning the gap. In nucleotides, the CDR3 is TGCGCCAGCAGCCAAGGCCGCACAGCGTACCAAGAGACCCAGTACTTC. This encodes CASSQGRTAYQETQYF.

The sample holds many counts of this clonotype. The chain recombines TRBV5-1 with TRBJ2-7; D is ambiguous. Germline loops: CDR1 SGHRS, CDR2 YFSETQ. The CDR3 extends over 14 amino acids. Trimming pared 0 bases from V and 0 bases from J, leaving 7 bases between. The chain's CDR3 is CASSLGRTSYEQYF. The CDR3 DNA reads as TGCGCCAGCAGCTTGGGGAGAACCTCCTACGAGCAGTACTTC.

In its sample, this clonotype was seen many times. The rearrangement links TRBV6-2 or TRBV6-3 to TRBJ2-7; D uncertain. The CDR3 is 14 amino acids. Germline CDR1 reads MNHEY; CDR2 reads SVGEGT. The V end lost 5 bases, the J end lost 0 bases, and 11 bases lay between the germline ends. DNA of the CDR3: TGTGCCAGCAGTGAACCCGGGTCCTCCTACGAGCAGTACTTC. It translates to CASSEPGSSYEQYF.

This clonotype was detected ten times or more. This chain connects TRBV7-6 to TRBJ2-1; TRBD2 is a possible D gene (6 bases). This CDR3 is built from 13 residues. The germline CDR1 and CDR2 sequences are SGHVS and FNYEAQ. V gave up 5 bases and J gave up 7 bases, with 12 bases separating them. The CDR3 nucleotides are TGTGCCAGCAGCGCCGGGACTCAAAATGAGCAGTTCTTC. This gives the protein CASSAGTQNEQFF.

This clonotype was detected many times. This rearrangement joins TRBV21-1 to TRBJ2-1. TRBV21-1 is flagged as a pseudogene. The CDR3 consists of 13 residues. The DNA of the CDR3 is TGTGCCCTCGCGGCCGATGAGGTCGGTGAGCAGTTCTTC. The encoded protein is CALAADEVGEQFF.

This clonotype was picked up many times. The chain joins TRBV11-1 to TRBJ1-1; 12 nucleotides agree with TRBD1. The J segment lost 0 bases and the V segment lost 4 bases, leaving 9 bases of the junction unmatched. Per the germline V gene, CDR1 is SGHAT and CDR2 is FQDESV (reference sequence). The CDR3 contains 18 residues. The CDR3 nucleotides read TGTGCCAGCAGCTACCCGTCAGGGACAGGGGGCGTGAACACTGAAGCTTTCTTT. Translated: CASSYPSGTGGVNTEAFF.